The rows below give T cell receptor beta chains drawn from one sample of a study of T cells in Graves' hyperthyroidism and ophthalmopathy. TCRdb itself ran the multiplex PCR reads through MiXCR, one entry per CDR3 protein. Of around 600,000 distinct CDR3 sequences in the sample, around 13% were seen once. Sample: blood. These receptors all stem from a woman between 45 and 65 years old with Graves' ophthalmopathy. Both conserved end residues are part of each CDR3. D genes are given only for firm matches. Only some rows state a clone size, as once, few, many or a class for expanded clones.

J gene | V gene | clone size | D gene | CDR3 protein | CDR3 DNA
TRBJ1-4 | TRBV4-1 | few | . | CASSSPGISNEKLFF | TGCGCCAGCAGCTCCCCCGGGATAAGTAATGAAAAACTGTTTTTT
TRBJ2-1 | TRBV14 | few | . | CASSQVPSNEQFF | TGTGCCAGCAGCCAAGTCCCCAGCAATGAGCAGTTCTTC
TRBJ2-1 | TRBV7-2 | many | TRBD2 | CASSWTSGESYNEQFF | TGTGCCAGCAGCTGGACTAGCGGAGAGTCCTACAATGAGCAGTTCTTC
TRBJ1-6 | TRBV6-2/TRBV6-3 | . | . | CASTTGTDNSPLHF | TGTGCCAGCACCACCGGGACCGATAATTCACCCCTCCACTTT
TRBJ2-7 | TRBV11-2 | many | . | CASSQTVQGAESYEQYF | TGTGCCAGCAGCCAAACGGTCCAAGGGGCGGAATCCTACGAGCAGTACTTC
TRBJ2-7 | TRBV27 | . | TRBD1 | CASSFLGQRREQYF | TGTGCCAGCAGTTTCCTGGGACAGAGGAGAGAGCAGTACTTC
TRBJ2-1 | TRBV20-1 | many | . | CSAQRYTSYNEQFF | TGCAGTGCCCAACGATATACGTCCTACAATGAGCAGTTCTTC
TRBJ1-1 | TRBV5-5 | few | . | CASSLARESTEAFF | TGTGCCAGCAGCTTGGCCAGGGAGAGCACTGAAGCTTTCTTT
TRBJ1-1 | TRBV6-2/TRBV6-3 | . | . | CASTPSARRDTEAFF | TGTGCCAGCACCCCAAGTGCCAGGCGGGACACTGAAGCTTTCTTT
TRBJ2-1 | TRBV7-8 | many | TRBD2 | CASSSPGLAYNEQFF | TGTGCCAGCAGCTCCCCGGGACTAGCCTACAATGAGCAGTTCTTC
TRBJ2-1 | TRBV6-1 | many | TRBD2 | CASSSYGASGYNEQFF | TGTGCCAGCAGTTCTTATGGGGCTAGCGGGTACAATGAGCAGTTCTTC
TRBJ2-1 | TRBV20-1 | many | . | CSALKVGHQVYNEQFF | TGCAGTGCTCTTAAGGTGGGACACCAAGTCTACAATGAGCAGTTCTTC
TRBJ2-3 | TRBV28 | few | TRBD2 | CASSSLAGLSTDTQYF | TGTGCCAGCAGTTCTCTAGCGGGCCTAAGCACAGATACGCAGTATTTT